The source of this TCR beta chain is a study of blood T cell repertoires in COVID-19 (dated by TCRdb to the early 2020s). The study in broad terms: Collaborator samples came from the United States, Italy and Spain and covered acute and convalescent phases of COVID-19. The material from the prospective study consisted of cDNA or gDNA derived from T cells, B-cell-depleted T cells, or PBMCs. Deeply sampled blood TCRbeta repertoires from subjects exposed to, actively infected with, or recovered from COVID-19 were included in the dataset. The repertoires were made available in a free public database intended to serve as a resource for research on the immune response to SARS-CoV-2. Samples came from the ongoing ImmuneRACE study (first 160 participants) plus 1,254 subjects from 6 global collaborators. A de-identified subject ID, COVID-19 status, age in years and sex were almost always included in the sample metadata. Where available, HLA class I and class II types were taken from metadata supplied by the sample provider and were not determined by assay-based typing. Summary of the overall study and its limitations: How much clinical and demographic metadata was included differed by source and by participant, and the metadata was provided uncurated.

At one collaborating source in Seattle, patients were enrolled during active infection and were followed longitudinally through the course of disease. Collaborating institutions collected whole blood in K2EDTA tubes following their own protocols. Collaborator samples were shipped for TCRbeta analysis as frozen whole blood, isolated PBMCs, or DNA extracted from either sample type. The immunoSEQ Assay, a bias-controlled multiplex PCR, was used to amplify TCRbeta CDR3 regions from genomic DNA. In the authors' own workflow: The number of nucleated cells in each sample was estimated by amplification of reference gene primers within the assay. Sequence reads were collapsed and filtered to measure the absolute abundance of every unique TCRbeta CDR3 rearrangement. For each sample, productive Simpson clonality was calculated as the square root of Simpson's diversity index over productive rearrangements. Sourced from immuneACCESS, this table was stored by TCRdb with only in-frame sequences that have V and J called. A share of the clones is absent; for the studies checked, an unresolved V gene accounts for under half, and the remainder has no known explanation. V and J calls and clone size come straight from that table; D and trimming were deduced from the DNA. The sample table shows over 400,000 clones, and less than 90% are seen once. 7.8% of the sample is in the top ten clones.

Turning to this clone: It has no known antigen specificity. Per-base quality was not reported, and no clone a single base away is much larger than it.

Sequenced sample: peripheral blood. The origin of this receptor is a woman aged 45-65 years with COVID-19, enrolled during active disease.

The CDR3 is CASSIGGTEKLFF. At the DNA level, the sequence is TGTGCCAGTAGTATCGGGGGGACCGAAAAACTGTTTTTT. This receptor chain uses TRBV19 and TRBJ1-4; TRBD1 is perhaps the D gene, given 5 matching bases. Spanning cysteine to phenylalanine, the CDR3 consists of 13 amino acids. The kept DNA is CDR3 alone, 39 bases in frame from the first base. The junction shows trimming of 3 bases on V and 8 bases on J, plus 10 bases between the germline ends. As encoded in the germline V gene (reference sequence), CDR1 is LNHDA while CDR2 is SQIVND.